This TCR beta chain is drawn from a study of follicular helper T cells after annual influenza vaccination. Time point specified: 2015-2016 season, pre-vaccination. Per the germline V gene, CDR1 is ENHRY and CDR2 is SYGVKD. CDR3 length: 16 amino acids. V dropped 0 bases and J dropped 2 bases, with 11 bases sitting between them. Profiling relied on immunoSEQ multiplex PCR, and the TCRdb table lists in-frame clones only, not all of them. The data contain 700 to 800 clones, approximately 85% of them singletons. The gene calls are TRBV10-3 and TRBJ2-1; TRBD2 might be the D (7 bases). The sequences come from CXCR5+ CD38- circulating T follicular helper cells from blood, collected on the day of influenza vaccination. Subset in this sample: circulating Tfh, non-naive CD4+CXCR5+PD-1+ (ICOS+CD38+ or ICOS-CD38-). This receptor was taken from an adult who received the influenza vaccine. The CDR3 sequence: CAISESPGGPYNEQFF. CDR3 nucleotides: TGTGCCATCAGTGAGTCGCCGGGGGGCCCCTACAATGAGCAGTTCTTC.